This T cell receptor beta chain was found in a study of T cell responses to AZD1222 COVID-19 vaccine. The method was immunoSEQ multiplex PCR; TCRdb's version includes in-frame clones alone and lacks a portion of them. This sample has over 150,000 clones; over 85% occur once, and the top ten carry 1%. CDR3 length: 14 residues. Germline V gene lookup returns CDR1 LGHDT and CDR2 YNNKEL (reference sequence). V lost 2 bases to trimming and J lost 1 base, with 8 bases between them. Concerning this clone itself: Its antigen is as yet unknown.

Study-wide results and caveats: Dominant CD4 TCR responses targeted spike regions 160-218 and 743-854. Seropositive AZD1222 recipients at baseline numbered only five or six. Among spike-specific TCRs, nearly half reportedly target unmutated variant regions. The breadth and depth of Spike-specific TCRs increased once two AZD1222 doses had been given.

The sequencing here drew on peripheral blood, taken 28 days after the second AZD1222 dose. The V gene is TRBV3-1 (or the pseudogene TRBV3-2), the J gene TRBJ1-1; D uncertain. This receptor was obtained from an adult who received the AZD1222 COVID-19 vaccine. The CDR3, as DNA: TGTGCCAGCAGCCAATGGGATTCGAACACTGAAGCTTTCTTT. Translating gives CASSQWDSNTEAFF.